One T cell receptor beta chain is described in this entry. No antigen is known for it. The sample comes from a study of T-cell memory formation after mild COVID-19. The wider study: In these data, TCR clusters were largely donor specific. Study-wide results and limits: CD4+ clones that contracted lay mainly in CM and EM; CD8+ ones lay in EMRA. A second wave expanding day 15 to 37 was CD4+-biased; contracting clones were balanced.

TCRdb itself ran the 5' RACE reads through MiXCR, one entry per CDR3 protein. This sample has around 190,000 distinct CDR3 sequences, with about a fifth found just once. The specimen was PBMCs or a T cell subset sorted from them (not recorded which). This TCR derives from a man between 18 and 29 years old who had mild COVID-19 (a few samples of this study predate the infection). Cell type and time point are not known.

The CDR3 spells CASSLAPGRDYGYTF. In DNA form, the CDR3 reads TGCGCCAGCAGCTTGGCTCCGGGGAGAGACTATGGCTACACCTTC. This sequence joins TRBV5-1 and TRBJ1-2; D is ambiguous. V was shortened by 0 bases and J by 3 bases, with 12 bases between the two germline ends. CDR1 is SGHRS, CDR2 YFSETQ, per germline. This CDR3 contains 15 residues.